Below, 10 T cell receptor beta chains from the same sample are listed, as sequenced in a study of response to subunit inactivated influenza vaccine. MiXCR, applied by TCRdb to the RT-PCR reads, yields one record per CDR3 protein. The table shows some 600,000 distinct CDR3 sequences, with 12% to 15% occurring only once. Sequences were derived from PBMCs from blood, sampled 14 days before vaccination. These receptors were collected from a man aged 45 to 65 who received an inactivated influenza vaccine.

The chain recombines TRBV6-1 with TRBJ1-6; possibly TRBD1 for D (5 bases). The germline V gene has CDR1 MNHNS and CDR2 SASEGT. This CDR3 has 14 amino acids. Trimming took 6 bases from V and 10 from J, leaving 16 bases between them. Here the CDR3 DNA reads TGTGCCAGCAGCCCGGCGGGGGATCGGTCACCCCTCCACTTT. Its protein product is CASSPAGDRSPLHF.

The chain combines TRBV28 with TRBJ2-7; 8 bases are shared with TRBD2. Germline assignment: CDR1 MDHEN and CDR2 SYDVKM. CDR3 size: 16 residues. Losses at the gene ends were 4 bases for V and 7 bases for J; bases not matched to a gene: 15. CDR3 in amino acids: CASSSPPGLEEREQYF. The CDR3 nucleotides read TGTGCCAGCAGTTCACCCCCGGGACTAGAGGAGAGGGAGCAGTACTTC.

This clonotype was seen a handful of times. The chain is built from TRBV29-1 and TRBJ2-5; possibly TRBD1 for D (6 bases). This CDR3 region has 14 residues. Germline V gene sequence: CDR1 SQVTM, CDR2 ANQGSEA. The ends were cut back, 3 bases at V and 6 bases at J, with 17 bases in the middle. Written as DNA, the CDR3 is TGCAGCGTTGATTCCCAGGGGACCTCGAAGACCCAGTACTTC. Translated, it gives CSVDSQGTSKTQYF.

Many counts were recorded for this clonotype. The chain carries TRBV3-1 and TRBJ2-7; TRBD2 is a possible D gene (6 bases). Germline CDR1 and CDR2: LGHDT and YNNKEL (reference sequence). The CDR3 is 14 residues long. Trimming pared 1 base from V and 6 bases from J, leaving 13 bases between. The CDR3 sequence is CASSQVGGLSEQYF. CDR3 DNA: TGTGCCAGCAGCCAAGTCGGGGGATTGAGCGAGCAGTACTTC.

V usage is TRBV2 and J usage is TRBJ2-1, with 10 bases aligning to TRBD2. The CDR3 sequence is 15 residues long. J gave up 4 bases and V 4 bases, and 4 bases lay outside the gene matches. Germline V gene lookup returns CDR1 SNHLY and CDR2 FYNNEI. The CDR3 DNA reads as TGTGCCAGCAGTGTGCGGACTAGCGGATACAATGAGCAGTTCTTC. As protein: CASSVRTSGYNEQFF.

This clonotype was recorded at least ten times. The CDR3 here is CAWSRRERETQYF. For the CDR3, the DNA is TGTGCCTGGAGTCGTCGCGAACGGGAGACCCAGTACTTC. The genes are TRBV30 and TRBJ2-5; D call uncertain. This CDR3 contains 13 residues. Germline CDR1 reads GTSNPN; CDR2 reads SVGIG (reference sequence). V dropped 2 bases and J dropped 5 bases, with 12 bases sitting between them.

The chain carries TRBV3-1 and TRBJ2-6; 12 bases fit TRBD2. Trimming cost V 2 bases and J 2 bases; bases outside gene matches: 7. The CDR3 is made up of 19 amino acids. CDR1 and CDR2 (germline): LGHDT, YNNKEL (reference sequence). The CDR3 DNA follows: TGTGCCAGCAGCCAACGGCTAGCGGGGGGGCCCCCTGGGGCCAACGTCCTGACTTTC. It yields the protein CASSQRLAGGPPGANVLTF.

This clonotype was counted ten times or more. The DNA of the CDR3 is TGTGCCTGGAGTCTCCAGGGGGGTGCCTACAATGAGCAGTTCTTC. Amino acid sequence: CAWSLQGGAYNEQFF. The genes are TRBV30 and TRBJ2-1; D perhaps matches TRBD1 (7 bases). Trimming pared 2 bases from V and 2 bases from J, leaving 13 bases between. CDR1 is GTSNPN, CDR2 SVGIG, per germline (reference sequence). The CDR3 runs to 15 residues.

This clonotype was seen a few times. CDR3 residues: CASSLGGSLGSEQFF. The CDR3 DNA is TGTGCCAGCAGCTTAGGAGGTTCACTTGGCAGTGAGCAGTTCTTC. The V gene is TRBV5-6, the J gene TRBJ2-1, with a weak D call TRBD2 (5 bases). The V gene's germline CDR1 is SGHDT and CDR2 YYEEEE. Trimming shortened V by 2 bases and J by 9 bases, and 18 bases separated the two germline ends. The CDR3 has 15 amino acids.

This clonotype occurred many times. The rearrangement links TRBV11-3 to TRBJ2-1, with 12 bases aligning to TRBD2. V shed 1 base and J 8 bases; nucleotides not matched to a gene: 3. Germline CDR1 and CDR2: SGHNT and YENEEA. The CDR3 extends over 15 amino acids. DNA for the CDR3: TGTGCCAGCAGCTTAGGGACTAGCGGGATACATGAGCAGTTCTTC. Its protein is CASSLGTSGIHEQFF.